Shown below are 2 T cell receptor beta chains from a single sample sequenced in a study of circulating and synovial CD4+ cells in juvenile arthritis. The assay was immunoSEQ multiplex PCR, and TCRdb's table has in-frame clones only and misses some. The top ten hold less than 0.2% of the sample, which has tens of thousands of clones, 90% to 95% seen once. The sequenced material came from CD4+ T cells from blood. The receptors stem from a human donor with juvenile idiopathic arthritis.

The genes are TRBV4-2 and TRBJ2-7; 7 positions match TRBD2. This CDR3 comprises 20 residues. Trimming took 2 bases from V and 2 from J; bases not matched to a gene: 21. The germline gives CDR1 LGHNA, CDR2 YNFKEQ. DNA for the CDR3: TGTGCCAGCAGCCAATCTCAGCCTCCAAGACGACTAGCTGACACCTACGAGCAGTACTTC. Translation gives CASSQSQPPRRLADTYEQYF.

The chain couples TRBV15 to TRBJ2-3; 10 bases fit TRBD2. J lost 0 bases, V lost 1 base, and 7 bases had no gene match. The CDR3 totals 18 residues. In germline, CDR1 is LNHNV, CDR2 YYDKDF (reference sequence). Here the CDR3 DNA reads TGTGCCACCAGCAGAGTTAAGGGGACTAGCGTCAGCACAGATACGCAGTATTTT. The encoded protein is CATSRVKGTSVSTDTQYF.